The source of this T cell receptor beta chain is a study of cytomegalovirus exposure and HLA in healthy donors. The PCR was carried out with 60 Vbeta primers and 13 Jbeta primers. Clones were read by immunoSEQ multiplex PCR, and TCRdb kept only the in-frame ones, dropping some. The sample records over 120,000 clones, about 80% being singletons. The germline V gene encodes CDR1 SGHTS and CDR2 YDEGEE. V was clipped by 2 bases and J by 5 bases, with 13 bases between them. This CDR3 comprises 14 residues. The chain recombines TRBV5-8 with TRBJ1-2; perhaps TRBD1 as D (5 bases). Material: PBMCs. This receptor was taken from a woman aged 55-70 years in good health and CMV-seropositive. CDR3 in DNA: TGTGCCAGCAGCTTTCGCAGGGCCAGTTATGGCTACACCTTC. Encoded protein: CASSFRRASYGYTF.